This T cell receptor beta chain stems from a study of blood T cells in healthy people across ages. CDR3 length: 12 residues. Germline loops: CDR1 GTSNPN, CDR2 SVGIG (reference sequence). With 4 bases removed from V and 8 bases from J, the gap between germline ends came to 14 bases. For the second PCR, which ran for about 6 to 11 cycles, a sample-barcoded 5' primer and a J-beta primer mix were used. Researchers report that each sample yielded at least 3 million CDR3-containing paired-end reads. TCRdb reprocessed the 5' RACE reads via MiXCR and lists one record per CDR3 protein. This table has some 1.7 million distinct CDR3 sequences, under 30% appearing once.

The receptor's source is a woman aged 25-40 years in good health. V gene TRBV30 combines with J gene TRBJ1-2; D is uncertain. The sequencing sample was made of blood. The CDR3 sequence: CAWIDTAEGYTF. The CDR3 DNA sequence: TGTGCCTGGATAGATACTGCCGAGGGCTACACCTTC. The whole variable domain, remainder taken from reference TRBV30 and TRBJ1-2, is SQTIHQWPATLVQPVGSPLSLECTVEGTSNPNLYWYRQAAGRGLQLLFYSVGIGQISSEVPQNLSASRPQDRQFILSSKKLLLSDSGFYLCAWIDTAEGYTFGSGTRLTVV.